A single sample gave rise to the 32 T cell receptor beta chains below, sequenced in a study of cytotoxic CD8 clonotypes in ibrutinib-treated CLL. The table came from immunoSEQ multiplex PCR; TCRdb's copy has only in-frame clones and leaves some out. The table lists 29,000 or so clones, roughly 69% of them singletons. This specimen was PBMCs, taken after 24 months of ibrutinib treatment. These TCRs come from a human donor with chronic lymphocytic leukemia.

The chain carries TRBV7-9 and TRBJ2-3; no reliable D call. Germline V gives CDR1 SEHNR, CDR2 FQNEAQ (reference sequence). This CDR3 contains 15 residues. The V and J ends lost 5 bases and 0 bases respectively, with 12 bases between them. CDR3 sequence (DNA): TGTGCCAGCAGCCCGTATGGCCGTAGCACAGATACGCAGTATTTT. This translates into CASSPYGRSTDTQYF.

The count of this clone is one. The chain uses TRBV4-3 and TRBJ1-1; the D is unclear. CDR3 length equals 13 residues. The germline gives CDR1 LGHNA, CDR2 YSLEER. V lost 0 bases to trimming and J lost 1 base, with 3 bases between them. DNA of the CDR3: TGCGCCAGCAGCCAAGACACGAACACTGAAGCTTTCTTT. Translated, it gives CASSQDTNTEAFF.

This clone has a handful of counts. The V gene is TRBV25-1, the J gene TRBJ2-1; D remains unclear. Germline V gene lookup returns CDR1 MGHDK and CDR2 SYGVNS. This CDR3 has 12 residues. V lost 2 bases to trimming and J lost 9 bases, with 8 bases between them. The CDR3 loop is CASSEGVGEQFF. Written as DNA, the CDR3 is TGTGCCAGCAGTGAAGGTGTAGGTGAGCAGTTCTTC.

J is TRBJ2-2 and V is TRBV30; D perhaps matches TRBD2 (6 bases). CDR1 GTSNPN and CDR2 SVGIG come from the germline V gene (reference sequence). The CDR3 covers 15 residues. V lost 4 bases and J 2 bases, leaving 14 bases between the germline ends. The CDR3 DNA sequence: TGTGCCTGGACCCACCGGAGGGCCAACACCGGGGAGCTGTTTTTT. This gives the protein CAWTHRRANTGELFF.

This clone turned up a few times. The V and J genes are TRBV20-1 and TRBJ1-2; TRBD1 agrees at 7 bases. This CDR3 is 10 amino acids long. The V gene's germline CDR1 is DFQATT and CDR2 SNEGSKA (reference sequence). Trimming cost V 6 bases and J 7 bases; bases outside gene matches: 2. The CDR3 region is CSANRGGYTF. In DNA form, the CDR3 reads TGCAGTGCAAACAGGGGTGGCTACACCTTC.

The V call is TRBV5-1, the J call TRBJ2-1, with D possibly called TRBD1 or TRBD2 (6 bases each). The V gene lost 4 bases and the J gene lost 13 bases, with 27 bases spanning the gap. The CDR3 consists of 16 residues. Germline V gives CDR1 SGHRS, CDR2 YFSETQ. CDR3 nucleotides: TGCGCCAGCAGCAATATCATATCCGGGAGAGGGGGAGACCAGTTCTTC. Protein: CASSNIISGRGGDQFF.

The gene calls are TRBV27 and TRBJ2-7; 7 bases are a match to TRBD1. The CDR3 length is 16 residues. Germline V gene lookup returns CDR1 MNHEY and CDR2 SMNVEV (reference sequence). Losses at the gene ends were 0 bases for V and 4 bases for J; bases not matched to a gene: 9. CDR3 sequence (DNA): TGTGCCAGCAGTTTATCGATGACAGGGCAAAAATACGAGCAGTACTTC. This gives the protein CASSLSMTGQKYEQYF.

The gene calls are TRBV2 and TRBJ2-5, with D perhaps TRBD2 (7 bases). The V end was cut by 9 bases, the J end by 1 base, with 15 bases between. The CDR3 is made up of 14 amino acids. CDR1 and CDR2 from the germline V gene are SNHLY and FYNNEI. CDR3 nucleotides: TGTGCCAGTAACAGGGAGGGGGGCCAAGAGACCCAGTACTTC. Its protein product is CASNREGGQETQYF.

This clone was seen more than once but under ten times. This rearrangement joins TRBV5-1 to TRBJ2-2; D is ambiguous. This CDR3 is 15 amino acids long. Trimming shortened V by 4 bases and J by 3 bases, and 13 bases separated the two germline ends. Germline values: CDR1 SGHRS, CDR2 YFSETQ. The CDR3, as DNA: TGCGCCAGCAGCGTGGACCTCCGGGACACCGGGGAGCTGTTTTTT. It is translated as CASSVDLRDTGELFF.

The V and J genes are TRBV18 and TRBJ1-4; 9 bases are shared with TRBD1. The germline V gene has CDR1 KGHSH and CDR2 LQKENI. Losses at the gene ends were 4 bases for V and 5 bases for J; bases not matched to a gene: 5. CDR3 length: 15 residues. DNA for the CDR3: TGTGCCAGCTCACTAACCGGGACAGGGAATGAAAAACTGTTTTTT. Translating it yields CASSLTGTGNEKLFF.

The rearrangement uses TRBV4-1 and TRBJ2-2; 12 positions agree with TRBD2. Germline CDR1 and CDR2: MGHRA and YSYEKL. The CDR3 length is 20 residues. V shed 0 bases, J shed 3 bases, and the junction held 11 bases outside the gene matches. The DNA of the CDR3 is TGCGCCAGCAGCCAAGAAGGGCCAAGACTAGCGGGGGTTTACACCGGGGAGCTGTTTTTT. Its translation is CASSQEGPRLAGVYTGELFF.

The chain uses TRBV5-6 and TRBJ1-1; no clear D gene. The germline V and J ends were trimmed by 0 bases and 8 bases, with 14 bases remaining between them. CDR3 length: 14 residues. Germline V gene sequence: CDR1 SGHDT, CDR2 YYEEEE. The CDR3 region has the DNA TGTGCCAGCAGCTTGGTTCTCGGGAACAGCGAAGCTTTCTTT. It specifies CASSLVLGNSEAFF.

The chain couples TRBV6-5 to TRBJ2-5; 7 nucleotides match TRBD2. This CDR3 contains 15 residues. Looked up from germline, CDR1 is MNHEY and CDR2 is SVGAGI. The junction had 5 bases not matched to a gene; V was cut back by 2 bases and J by 2 bases. DNA for the CDR3: TGTGCCAGCAGTTACCGGGACTACGGGCAAGAGACCCAGTACTTC. Protein sequence: CASSYRDYGQETQYF.

The sample holds many counts of this clone. This chain links TRBV27 with TRBJ1-1, with 8 bases lining up with TRBD1. The J segment lost 5 bases and the V segment lost 6 bases, leaving 5 bases of the junction unmatched. The CDR3 is made up of 13 amino acids. CDR1 MNHEY and CDR2 SMNVEV come from the germline V gene (reference sequence). The CDR3 region has the DNA TGTGCCAGCAGAATGCAGGGGGCTACTGAAGCTTTCTTT. This translates into CASRMQGATEAFF.

The chain uses TRBV6-1 and TRBJ2-2; 9 nucleotides align to TRBD1. J was trimmed by 7 bases and V by 11 bases; bases with no gene match: 11. CDR1 is MNHNS, CDR2 SASEGT, per germline. This CDR3 is 14 amino acids long. Written as DNA, the CDR3 is TGTGCCGGACGGACAGGGGCCCTGTACGGGGAGCTGTTTTTT. Its translation is CAGRTGALYGELFF.

CDR3 bases: TGTGCCAGCACCGATGGACAGGGGGCGAGACAGCCCCAGCATTTT. It codes for CASTDGQGARQPQHF. This rearrangement joins TRBV6-1 to TRBJ1-5, with 11 nucleotides matching TRBD1. V shed 7 bases, J shed 7 bases, and the junction held 9 bases outside the gene matches. In germline, CDR1 is MNHNS, CDR2 SASEGT. The CDR3 length is 15 residues.

The chain employs TRBV6-4 and TRBJ2-3; D remains ambiguous. Germline V gene sequence: CDR1 MRHNA, CDR2 SNTAGT. This CDR3 has 13 amino acids. V was cut by 1 base and J by 4 bases, with 6 bases left in between. The CDR3 sequence is CASSDYNSDTQYF. The CDR3 nucleotides are TGTGCCAGCAGTGACTACAATTCAGATACGCAGTATTTT.

The chain links TRBV28 to TRBJ1-2; D call uncertain. Germline lookup yields CDR1 MDHEN and CDR2 SYDVKM. The CDR3 is made up of 13 amino acids. V was pared by 10 bases and J by 2 bases, with 14 bases between. The CDR3 DNA sequence: TGTGCCATCAATCGGGTTTTGAACTATGGCTACACCTTC. It yields the protein CAINRVLNYGYTF.

This chain uses TRBV27 with TRBJ2-2, with D possibly called TRBD1 or TRBD2 (5 bases each). Germline V gene data show CDR1 as MNHEY and CDR2 as SMNVEV (reference sequence). V was clipped by 6 bases and J by 5 bases, with 16 bases between them. The CDR3 covers 15 residues. The CDR3 nucleotides are TGTGCCAGCAGGGGATGGGACCTTGGTACCGGGGAGCTGTTTTTT. Translating gives CASRGWDLGTGELFF.

To note about this clone: Other nucleotide sequences from this sample produce the same CDR3. This chain connects TRBV2 to TRBJ2-3; 7 bases line up with TRBD1. After removal of 6 bases from V and 0 bases from J, the junction contained 6 bases not matched to a gene. CDR1 SNHLY and CDR2 FYNNEI come from the germline V gene. The CDR3 covers 15 residues. CDR3 residues: CASSAGTASTDTQYF. In DNA form, the CDR3 reads TGTGCCAGCAGCGCCGGGACAGCTAGCACAGATACGCAGTATTTT.

In this sample, this clone turned up a few times. The J gene is TRBJ2-1, the V gene TRBV29-1; D uncertain. The CDR3 is 10 amino acids. Per germline, CDR1 SQVTM and CDR2 ANQGSEA. V lost 5 bases and J 7 bases, leaving 6 bases between the germline ends. The CDR3: CSVRWNEQFF. Here the CDR3 DNA reads TGCAGCGTTCGTTGGAATGAGCAGTTCTTC.

This chain uses TRBV5-1 with TRBJ2-2, with 10 bases identical to TRBD1. V shed 2 bases and J 5 bases; nucleotides not matched to a gene: 3. The length of the CDR3 is 15 residues. Germline V gene lookup returns CDR1 SGHRS and CDR2 YFSETQ. CDR3 DNA sequence: TGCGCCAGCAGCTTCCTGGGACAGGGGACCGGGGAGCTGTTTTTT. As protein: CASSFLGQGTGELFF.

The chain carries TRBV7-2 and TRBJ1-1; tentatively, D is TRBD1 (5 bases). The CDR3 has 14 residues. Trimming left V 4 bases short and J 5 bases short, with 14 bases between. CDR1 is SGHTA and CDR2 is FQGNSA in the germline V gene. CDR3 sequence (DNA): TGTGCCAGCAGCTCCCAGCAGGGCTGGACTGAAGCTTTCTTT. Residues: CASSSQQGWTEAFF.

The chain has TRBV30 and TRBJ1-1; D is unclear. CDR3 length equals 15 residues. Deletions cut 2 bases from V and 0 bases from J, with 13 bases between. CDR1 and CDR2 (germline): GTSNPN, SVGIG (reference sequence). CDR3 loop: CAWSRRPLVNTEAFF. The CDR3 DNA is TGTGCCTGGAGTAGGCGGCCCCTCGTGAACACTGAAGCTTTCTTT.

This chain joins TRBV5-1 and TRBJ2-2; D unresolved. This CDR3 contains 15 residues. V was pared by 6 bases and J by 0 bases, with 12 bases between. Germline V gives CDR1 SGHRS, CDR2 YFSETQ. CDR3 nucleotide sequence: TGCGCCAGCAAGCTGGCAGATTCGAACACCGGGGAGCTGTTTTTT. Protein: CASKLADSNTGELFF.

This clone was picked up a small number of times. The chain joins TRBV6-5 to TRBJ1-5; 7 nucleotides agree with TRBD1. Trimming cost V 5 bases and J 2 bases; bases outside gene matches: 6. CDR1 is MNHEY and CDR2 is SVGAGI in the germline V gene. The CDR3 is made up of 15 amino acids. The CDR3 is CASSPDRAGNQPQHF. Written as DNA, the CDR3 is TGTGCCAGCAGTCCTGACAGGGCCGGCAATCAGCCCCAGCATTTT.

The genes are TRBV2 and TRBJ2-7; no clear D. CDR1 SNHLY and CDR2 FYNNEI come from the germline V gene. The CDR3 sequence is 14 residues long. Between the trimmed V and J ends, which lost 3 bases and 4 bases, there was a span of 13 bases. The CDR3 loop reads CASSDDPTIYEQYF. CDR3 in DNA: TGTGCCAGCAGTGACGACCCTACGATATACGAGCAGTACTTC.

There are a few counts of this clone. The rearrangement links TRBV29-1 to TRBJ2-5; perhaps TRBD2 as D (5 bases). V shed 7 bases and J shed 5 bases, with 17 bases lying between them. The CDR3 runs to 13 residues. CDR1 is SQVTM and CDR2 is ANQGSEA in the germline V gene. In DNA, the CDR3 is TGCAGCGCCGGGGTGGGTTACCGGGAGACCCAGTACTTC. This gives the protein CSAGVGYRETQYF.

This chain links TRBV4-3 with TRBJ1-1; possibly TRBD1 for D (6 bases). The CDR3 runs 14 residues. Looked up from germline, CDR1 is LGHNA and CDR2 is YSLEER. V gave up 6 bases and J gave up 1 base, with 12 bases separating them. The CDR3 spells CASRVGGANTEAFF. The CDR3 DNA is TGCGCCAGCAGGGTGGGGGGGGCGAACACTGAAGCTTTCTTT.

The rearrangement joins TRBV6-6 to TRBJ2-3; TRBD2 matches 11 bases. Germline CDR1 is MNHNY and CDR2 is SVGAGI (reference sequence). The CDR3 is 15 amino acids. V lost 5 bases to trimming and J lost 3 bases; unmatched junction nucleotides: 4. The CDR3 sequence is CASSPTSGGTDTQYF. CDR3 DNA sequence: TGTGCCAGCAGTCCCACTAGCGGGGGAACAGATACGCAGTATTTT.

This clone was found a few times. V is TRBV7-9 and J is TRBJ1-1, with no clear D. This CDR3 has 15 amino acids. V was trimmed by 1 base and J by 5 bases, leaving 14 bases between them. CDR1 is SEHNR and CDR2 is FQNEAQ in the germline V gene (reference sequence). DNA for the CDR3: TGTGCCAGCAGCTTAGATACCACCAGAAGGACTGAAGCTTTCTTT. It yields the protein CASSLDTTRRTEAFF. Full variable domain (remainder filled in from reference TRBV7-9 and TRBJ1-1): DTGVSQNPRHKITKRGQNVTFRCDPISEHNRLYWYRQTLGQGPEFLTYFQNEAQLEKSRLLSDRFSAERPKGSFSTLEIQRTEQGDSAMYLCASSLDTTRRTEAFFGQGTRLTVV.

For the CDR3, the DNA is TGCGCCAGCAGCCCACTTCTCGATGGGGAAAAACTGTTTTTT. Amino acids: CASSPLLDGEKLFF. The chain combines TRBV5-1 with TRBJ1-4; D is uncertain. CDR3 size: 14 residues. Per the germline V gene, CDR1 is SGHRS and CDR2 is YFSETQ. V was trimmed by 4 bases and J by 8 bases, leaving 15 bases between them.